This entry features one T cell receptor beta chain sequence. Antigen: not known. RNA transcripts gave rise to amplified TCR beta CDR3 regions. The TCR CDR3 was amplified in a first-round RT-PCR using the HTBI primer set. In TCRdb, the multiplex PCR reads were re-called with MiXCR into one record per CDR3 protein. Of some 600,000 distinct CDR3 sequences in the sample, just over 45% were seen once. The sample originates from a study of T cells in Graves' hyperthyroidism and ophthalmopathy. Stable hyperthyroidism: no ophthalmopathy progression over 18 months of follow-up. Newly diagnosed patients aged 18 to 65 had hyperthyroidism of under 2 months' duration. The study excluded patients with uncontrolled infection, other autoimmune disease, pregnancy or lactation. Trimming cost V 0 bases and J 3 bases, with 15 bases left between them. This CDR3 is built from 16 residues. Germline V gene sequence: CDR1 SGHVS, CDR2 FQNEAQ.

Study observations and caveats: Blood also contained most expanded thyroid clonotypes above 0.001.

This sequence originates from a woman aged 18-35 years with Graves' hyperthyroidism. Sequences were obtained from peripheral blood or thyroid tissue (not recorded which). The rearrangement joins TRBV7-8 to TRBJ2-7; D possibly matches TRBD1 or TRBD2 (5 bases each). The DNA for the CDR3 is TGTGCCAGCAGCTTAGCCGGGACCGAAGGGCTCTACGAGCAGTACTTC. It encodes CASSLAGTEGLYEQYF.